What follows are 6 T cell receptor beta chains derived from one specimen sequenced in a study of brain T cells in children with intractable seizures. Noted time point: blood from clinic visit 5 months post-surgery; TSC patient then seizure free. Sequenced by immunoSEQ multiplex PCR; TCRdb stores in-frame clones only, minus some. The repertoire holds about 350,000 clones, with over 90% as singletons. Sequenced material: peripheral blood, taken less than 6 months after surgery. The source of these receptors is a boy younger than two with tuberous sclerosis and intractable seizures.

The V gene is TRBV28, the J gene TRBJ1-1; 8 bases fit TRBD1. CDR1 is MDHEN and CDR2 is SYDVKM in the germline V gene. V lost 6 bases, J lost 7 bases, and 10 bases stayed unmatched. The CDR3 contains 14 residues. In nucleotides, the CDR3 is TGTGCCAGCAGGACCCCGACAGGGGTTTATGAAGCTTTCTTT. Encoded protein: CASRTPTGVYEAFF.

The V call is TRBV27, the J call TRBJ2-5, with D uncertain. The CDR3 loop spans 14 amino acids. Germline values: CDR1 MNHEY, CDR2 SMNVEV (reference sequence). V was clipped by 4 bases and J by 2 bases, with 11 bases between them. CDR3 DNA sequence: TGTGCCAGCAGTTATGGCGGAAAACAAGAGACCCAGTACTTC. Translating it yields CASSYGGKQETQYF.

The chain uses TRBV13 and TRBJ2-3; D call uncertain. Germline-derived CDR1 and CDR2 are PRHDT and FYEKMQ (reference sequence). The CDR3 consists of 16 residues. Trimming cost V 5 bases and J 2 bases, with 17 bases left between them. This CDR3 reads CASSRLGATNTDTQYF. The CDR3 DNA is TGTGCCAGCAGCCGCCTCGGAGCCACAAACACAGATACGCAGTATTTT.

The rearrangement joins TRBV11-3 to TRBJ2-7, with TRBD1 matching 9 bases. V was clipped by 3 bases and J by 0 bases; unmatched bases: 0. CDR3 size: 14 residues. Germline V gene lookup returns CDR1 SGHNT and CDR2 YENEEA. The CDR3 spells CASSLTGGSYEQYF. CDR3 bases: TGTGCCAGCAGCTTGACAGGGGGCTCCTACGAGCAGTACTTC.

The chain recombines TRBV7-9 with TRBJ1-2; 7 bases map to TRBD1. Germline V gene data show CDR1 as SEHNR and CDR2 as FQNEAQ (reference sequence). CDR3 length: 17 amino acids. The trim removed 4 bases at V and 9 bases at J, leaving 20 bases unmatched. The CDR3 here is CASSSRSGTEFLLSYTF. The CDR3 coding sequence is TGTGCCAGCAGCTCCAGGAGTGGGACAGAATTTTTATTGAGCTACACCTTC.

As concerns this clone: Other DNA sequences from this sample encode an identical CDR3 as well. CDR3 nucleotides: TGTGCCAGCAGCTTCTCCGATGAGCAGTTCTTC. Amino acids: CASSFSDEQFF. The chain joins TRBV7-9 to TRBJ2-1; D gene unclear. The CDR3 is made up of 11 amino acids. V was clipped by 3 bases and J by 8 bases, with 5 bases between them. The V gene's germline CDR1 is SEHNR and CDR2 FQNEAQ (reference sequence). Based on the CDR3 plus reference TRBV7-9 and TRBJ2-1, the full variable domain is DTGVSQNPRHKITKRGQNVTFRCDPISEHNRLYWYRQTLGQGPEFLTYFQNEAQLEKSRLLSDRFSAERPKGSFSTLEIQRTEQGDSAMYLCASSFSDEQFFGPGTRLTVL.